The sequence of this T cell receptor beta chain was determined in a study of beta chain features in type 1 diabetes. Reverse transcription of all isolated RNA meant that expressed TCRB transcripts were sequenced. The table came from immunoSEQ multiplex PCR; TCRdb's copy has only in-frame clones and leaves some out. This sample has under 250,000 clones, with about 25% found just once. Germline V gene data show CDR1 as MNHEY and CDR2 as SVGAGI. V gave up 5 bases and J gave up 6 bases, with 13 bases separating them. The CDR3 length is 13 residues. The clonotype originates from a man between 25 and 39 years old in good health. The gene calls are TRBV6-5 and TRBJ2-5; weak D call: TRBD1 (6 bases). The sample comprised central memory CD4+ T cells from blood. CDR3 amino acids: CASSPQGVQTQYF. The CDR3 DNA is TGTGCCAGCAGTCCACAGGGTGTGCAGACCCAGTACTTC.